Listed below are T cell receptor beta chains from one sample, sequenced in a study of blood T cells in healthy people across ages. MiXCR, run by TCRdb on the 5' RACE reads, gives a single entry per CDR3 protein. This sample has about 680,000 distinct CDR3 sequences; approximately 49% occur once, and the top ten carry 30% to 40%. Material: blood. The receptors were gathered from a woman in her sixties in good health. CDR3s include the opening cysteine and the closing phenylalanine or tryptophan. The D gene is left open where the match is weak. A row's size may be missing; if present it is once, few, many or a size class.

V	J	size	D	CDR3	DNA
TRBV20-1	TRBJ2-1	NA	TRBD2	CSAYRTSWGNEQFF	TGCAGTGCCTACCGGACTAGCTGGGGCAATGAGCAGTTCTTC
TRBV5-1	TRBJ2-7	few	TRBD2	CASSLVYRGDYEQYF	TGCGCCAGCAGCTTGGTGTATCGGGGGGACTACGAGCAGTACTTC
TRBV4-2	TRBJ2-1	few	TRBD2	CASSQREISGVSYNEQFF	TGTGCCAGCAGCCAAAGGGAAATTAGCGGGGTCTCCTACAATGAGCAGTTCTTC
TRBV7-2	TRBJ1-2	NA	TRBD1	CASSTSRQGAYYGYTF	TGTGCCAGCAGCACTTCGCGACAGGGGGCATACTATGGCTACACCTTC
TRBV4-3	TRBJ2-3	few	NA	CASSQGRGKKTDTQYF	TGCGCCAGCAGCCAAGGCCGGGGCAAGAAAACAGATACGCAGTATTTT
TRBV20-1	TRBJ2-1	few	TRBD2	CSARMGAGGPHEQFF	TGCAGTGCTAGAATGGGGGCGGGAGGGCCCCATGAGCAGTTCTTC
TRBV20-1	TRBJ2-7	NA	NA	CSARDDRREQYF	TGCAGTGCTAGAGACGACAGGCGCGAGCAGTACTTC
TRBV30	TRBJ1-4	NA	TRBD1	CAFRTGGVVTNEKLFF	TGTGCCTTCCGGACAGGGGGTGTAGTGACTAATGAAAAACTGTTTTTT
TRBV15	TRBJ1-2	NA	NA	CATSREADGYTF	TGTGCCACCAGCAGGGAGGCGGATGGCTACACCTTC
TRBV27	TRBJ1-6	few	NA	CASREQQADNSPLHF	TGTGCCAGCAGAGAACAACAGGCGGATAATTCACCCCTCCACTTT
TRBV7-2	TRBJ2-7	NA	NA	CANKGASYEQYF	TGTGCCAACAAGGGCGCGTCCTACGAGCAGTACTTC
TRBV7-8	TRBJ2-1	few	NA	CASSSLAVTYNEQFF	TGTGCCAGCAGCTCACTAGCAGTTACCTACAATGAGCAGTTCTTC
TRBV4-2	TRBJ1-4	once	NA	CASNSVQGRKPHNEKLFF	TGTGCCAGCAATAGTGTCCAGGGGAGAAAACCCCATAATGAAAAACTGTTTTTT
TRBV18	TRBJ2-7	NA	TRBD2	CASSPPGTRGYEQYF	TGTGCCAGCTCACCCCCCGGGACTAGAGGCTACGAGCAGTACTTC
TRBV10-3	TRBJ2-7	few	TRBD2	CAIRTSGSYEQYF	TGTGCCATCAGGACTAGCGGGAGTTACGAGCAGTACTTC
TRBV29-1	TRBJ2-3	NA	TRBD1	CSARDRGPTDTQYF	TGCAGCGCAAGGGACAGGGGGCCCACAGATACGCAGTATTTT
TRBV20-1	TRBJ2-3	few	TRBD2	CSAQGLAKSTDTQYF	TGCAGTGCCCAGGGACTAGCGAAAAGCACAGATACGCAGTATTTT
TRBV7-3	TRBJ2-3	many	NA	CASSSNTDTQYF	TGTGCCAGCAGCTCCAACACAGATACGCAGTATTTT
TRBV6-1	TRBJ2-1	once	TRBD2	CASSDEWASGYNEQFF	TGTGCCAGCAGTGATGAGTGGGCTAGCGGTTACAATGAGCAGTTCTTC
TRBV6-4	TRBJ1-1	NA	NA	CASRMTENTEAFF	TGTGCCAGCAGGATGACAGAGAACACTGAAGCTTTCTTT
TRBV7-6	TRBJ1-5	few	NA	CASSPGWGQPQHF	TGTGCCAGCAGCCCAGGGTGGGGACAGCCCCAGCATTTT
TRBV7-2	TRBJ2-1	NA	NA	CASSLSPGYNEQFF	TGTGCCAGCAGCTTATCCCCGGGTTACAATGAGCAGTTCTTC
TRBV28	TRBJ2-7	NA	NA	CASQDDYEYEQYF	TGTGCCAGTCAGGATGATTATGAATACGAGCAGTACTTC
TRBV15	TRBJ2-5	few	NA	CATSRDSGQETQYF	TGTGCCACCAGCAGAGATTCAGGACAAGAGACCCAGTACTTC
TRBV25-1	TRBJ2-1	NA	NA	CASSESGVVNEQFF	TGTGCCAGCAGTGAATCCGGGGTCGTGAATGAGCAGTTCTTC
TRBV29-1	TRBJ2-3	NA	NA	CSVVLGGSTDTQYF	TGCAGCGTTGTTCTGGGGGGAAGCACAGATACGCAGTATTTT
TRBV27	TRBJ1-2	NA	NA	CASSFTRTGWGGYTF	TGTGCCAGCAGTTTCACCCGGACGGGCTGGGGTGGCTACACCTTC
TRBV20-1	TRBJ2-3	few	NA	CSARVEGPDTQYF	TGCAGTGCTAGAGTTGAGGGGCCAGATACGCAGTATTTT
TRBV10-3	TRBJ2-4	NA	NA	CAISDGAREQYF	TGTGCCATCAGTGACGGAGCTCGAGAGCAGTACTTC
TRBV4-3	TRBJ2-3	many	TRBD2	CASSHGPGLGVTDTQYF	TGCGCCAGCAGCCACGGCCCGGGACTAGGGGTCACAGATACGCAGTATTTT
TRBV28	TRBJ1-4	few	NA	CASSFMKNEKLFF	TGTGCCAGCAGTTTCATGAAGAATGAAAAACTGTTTTTT
TRBV28	TRBJ1-2	NA	NA	CASTWGYGYTF	TGTGCCAGCACATGGGGGTATGGCTACACCTTC
TRBV20-1	TRBJ2-1	NA	TRBD2	CSARPLRGGGDEQFF	TGCAGTGCTCGCCCATTGCGGGGGGGTGGTGATGAGCAGTTCTTC
TRBV2	TRBJ2-5	NA	TRBD2	CATNTWEGETQYF	TGTGCCACCAATACGTGGGAGGGAGAGACCCAGTACTTC
TRBV7-2	TRBJ2-3	NA	NA	CASSQGGAEDTQYF	TGTGCCAGCAGCCAGGGTGGGGCCGAGGATACGCAGTATTTT
TRBV24-1	TRBJ2-3	NA	NA	CATSSEGLSDTQYF	TGTGCCACCAGTTCGGAGGGCCTATCAGATACGCAGTATTTT
TRBV12-3/TRBV12-4	TRBJ1-5	few	NA	CASREQGDSNQPQHF	TGTGCCAGCAGAGAACAGGGTGATAGCAATCAGCCCCAGCATTTT
TRBV2	TRBJ2-7	NA	TRBD1	CASLRDSLYEQYF	TGTGCCAGCCTCAGGGACAGCCTTTACGAGCAGTACTTC
TRBV5-1	TRBJ1-3	NA	NA	CASSPTGNFGNTIYF	TGCGCCAGCAGCCCCACAGGGAACTTTGGAAACACCATATATTTT
TRBV20-1	TRBJ1-2	NA	NA	CSARVMMRVIGGYTF	TGCAGTGCTAGAGTTATGATGAGGGTGATCGGTGGCTACACCTTC
TRBV20-1	TRBJ2-5	few	NA	CSARGGDLSGRAQYF	TGCAGTGCTAGAGGTGGGGACCTCTCCGGAAGGGCCCAGTACTTC
TRBV20-1	TRBJ2-3	few	NA	CSASMSDTQYF	TGCAGTGCTAGTATGTCAGATACGCAGTATTTT
TRBV20-1	TRBJ2-5	few	TRBD2	CSARDWTSGVRETQYF	TGCAGTGCTAGAGATTGGACTAGCGGGGTTCGAGAGACCCAGTACTTC
TRBV20-1	TRBJ2-1	NA	TRBD2	CSARDTSGRKDNEQFF	TGCAGTGCTAGAGATACTAGCGGGAGAAAAGACAATGAGCAGTTCTTC
TRBV7-3	TRBJ2-1	NA	NA	CASSLGTIYNEQFF	TGTGCCAGCAGCTTAGGGACGATATACAATGAGCAGTTCTTC
TRBV29-1	TRBJ2-1	NA	TRBD2	CSVEGTPGLAGIEQFF	TGCAGCGTTGAAGGGACTCCCGGGCTAGCGGGGATCGAGCAGTTCTTC
TRBV10-3	TRBJ1-2	NA	TRBD1	CATTTGAYGYTF	TGTGCCACCACGACAGGGGCCTATGGCTACACCTTC
TRBV5-4	TRBJ2-1	few	TRBD1	CASSSRDRGYNEQFF	TGTGCCAGCAGCTCCCGGGACAGGGGATACAATGAGCAGTTCTTC